Each of the 3 T cell receptor beta chains below was sequenced from the same sample in a study of Ad26.COV2.S vaccination and SARS-CoV-2 variants. The sample's treatment: roughly 18 received Ad26.COV2.S at low or high dose, single or two shots; roughly five received placebo; per-sample allocation not given. The investigators took samples on day 63 after the first vaccine or placebo injection. TCRdb keeps only in-frame clones here, not all; method: immunoSEQ multiplex PCR. The data show hundreds of thousands of clones, about 89% seen once. The starting material was peripheral blood, obtained in a trial of Ad26.COV2.S vaccine versus placebo. All receptors derive from a person aged 18-65 years who received the Ad26.COV2.S COVID-19 vaccine or a placebo.

The DNA of the CDR3 is TGTGCCAGCCCCGACGGGACAGGGGGCGCCGACACTGAAGCTTTCTTT. This codes for CASPDGTGGADTEAFF. The chain joins TRBV2 to TRBJ1-1; 12 nucleotides agree with TRBD1. Germline V gives CDR1 SNHLY, CDR2 FYNNEI. V was clipped by 8 bases and J by 3 bases; unmatched bases: 10. The CDR3 is 16 residues long.

The chain joins TRBV5-3 to TRBJ2-3; 7 bases are a match to TRBD2. TRBV5-3 is recorded as an ORF, its role being uncertain. This CDR3 is 13 amino acids long. J lost 5 bases, V lost 4 bases, and 4 bases had no gene match. The CDR3 DNA sequence: TGTGCCAGAAGCCTGAAGCGGGGAGATACGCAGTATTTT. This encodes CARSLKRGDTQYF.

The chain recombines TRBV3-1 (or the pseudogene TRBV3-2) with TRBJ1-5; a weak D match, TRBD1 (6 bases). V gave up 1 base and J gave up 3 bases, with 22 bases separating them. CDR1 is LGHDT, CDR2 YNNKEL, per germline (reference sequence). This CDR3 region has 19 residues. This CDR3 reads CASSQASYRDLPYNQPQHF. In nucleotides, the CDR3 is TGTGCCAGCAGCCAAGCCTCCTACAGGGACCTCCCCTACAATCAGCCCCAGCATTTT.